The T cell receptor (beta chain) described here comes from a study of post-analysis software for immune sequencing data (dated by TCRdb to about 2015). For the wider study: The recorded disease courses included relapsing-remitting, secondary progressive and progressive-relapsing multiple sclerosis, and some patients had no subtype annotation. A subset of samples was prepared in parallel using single-end sample barcoding, then pooled and co-amplified after Illumina adapter ligation. The patient repertoires were compared against approximately twelve previously published healthy control repertoires obtained from donors aged 6 to 25 years. Paper-wide results and their limitations: The control group was slightly older than the multiple sclerosis patient group. Strong co-clustering of samples prepared in the same batch was shown by direct clustering with F measure, prompting a batch-effect correction. Multiple sclerosis patients had significantly lower normalized Chao1 diversity than controls, a result that suggests substantial peripheral T-cell clonal expansion. Four or five TRBV segments, including TRBV5-6, TRBV5-1 and TRBV20-1, were significantly more frequent in patients than controls.

Details on this clonotype: No antigen is known for it. There are no base qualities to consult, and no much larger clone falls within one base.

V ends up 5 bases short and J 0 bases short, with an unmatched junction base count of 11. CDR1 and CDR2, per the germline V gene (reference sequence), are SGHAT and FQDESV. The CDR3 goes from the cysteine to the phenylalanine over 18 residues. Only the CDR3 portion is preserved as DNA: 54 bases, with reading frame beginning at the first base. To demonstrate the VDJtools post-analysis software, the study profiled TCR beta repertoires from the peripheral blood of about 13 young patients with multiple sclerosis. Multiple sclerosis patients were children and adolescents aged about 6 to 16 years. Libraries were constructed by PCR. For sequencing, an Illumina HiSeq 2500 was employed. Unique molecular identifiers were incorporated into TCR beta cDNA libraries to reduce PCR and sequencing biases. Per 1 to 10 million input T cells, approximately 500,000 cDNA molecules were obtained, such that each molecule approximated one T cell. The patient libraries were prepared and sequenced with the same protocol used for the earlier healthy control dataset. Samples belonging to the same batch were prepared together, multiplexed and sequenced on a shared HiSeq lane. In the authors' own workflow: MIGEC was used to process the raw barcoded reads, and molecular identifier groups with only a single read were discarded before consensus assembly and CDR3 extraction. VDJtools was used for post-analysis of the clonotype tables, with diversity normalized by down-sampling every dataset to the smallest sample size. In repertoire overlap clustering, CDR3 amino acid sequences, but not nucleotide sequences, were matched to correct batch-related cross-sample contamination. The public reads were reprocessed in TCRdb via fastp at Q25 and MiXCR, keeping in-frame beta chains. Rows are combined by CDR3 protein, so each entry shows the most common genes and DNA. These V and J calls are TCRdb output, not the study's own analysis. The sample table contains about 570,000 distinct CDR3 sequences; only one count was recorded for around a third of them. Around 6.1% of the sample is held by the ten biggest clonotypes.

Here the chain combines TRBV11-1 and TRBJ2-1, with 9 middle bases fitting TRBD2. The sequence was obtained from a girl under 18 with multiple sclerosis. The specimen was blood. The CDR3 amino acid sequence is: CASSPALAGSSSYNEQFF. The DNA sequence is as follows: TGTGCCAGCAGCCCGGCCCTAGCGGGGTCTAGCTCCTACAATGAGCAGTTCTTC. With the rest looked up from the reference TRBV11-1 and TRBJ2-1 genes rather than sequenced, the full variable domain is EAEVAQSPRYKITEKSQAVAFWCDPISGHATLYWYRQILGQGPELLVQFQDESVVDDSQLPKDRFSAERLKGVDSTLKIQPAELGDSAMYLCASSPALAGSSSYNEQFFGPGTRLTVL.